A single T cell receptor (beta chain) is shown here with its context. The antigen it binds to is not known. The record has no base qualities; no much larger clone is one base away. TCRbeta CDR3 regions were amplified from genomic DNA using the immunoSEQ Assay, a bias-controlled multiplex PCR. Concerning the study's data processing: Nucleated cell counts per sample were estimated from amplification of reference gene primers within the assay. To quantify the absolute abundance of each unique TCRbeta CDR3 rearrangement, sequence reads were collapsed and filtered. For each sample, productive Simpson clonality was calculated by taking the square root of Simpson's diversity index across productive rearrangements. The table was pulled from immuneACCESS by TCRdb, which kept in-frame rearrangements only. Such tables lose some clones; where checked, under half of the loss comes from unresolved V genes, and the rest has no known cause. V and J calls and clone size are copied from that table; D and trimming were computed from the DNA. The sample table contains fewer than 130,000 clones; only one count was recorded for approximately 90% of them. The biggest ten clones account for over 3% of the sample.

Each collaborating institution followed its own protocols to collect whole blood in K2EDTA tubes. For TCRbeta analysis, collaborators shipped samples as frozen whole blood, isolated PBMCs, or DNA extracted from either of those sample types. This sample is part of a study of blood T cell repertoires in COVID-19 (dated by TCRdb to 2020 to 2022). Regarding the complete study: Samples from collaborators originated in the United States, Italy and Spain and spanned both the acute and convalescent phases of COVID-19. The material from the prospective study consisted of cDNA or gDNA derived from T cells, B-cell-depleted T cells, or PBMCs. Deeply sampled blood TCRbeta repertoires from subjects exposed to, actively infected with, or recovered from COVID-19 were included in the dataset. The repertoires were released in a freely available public database intended as a resource for research on the immune response to SARS-CoV-2. The samples were drawn from two sources: the first 160 participants of the ongoing ImmuneRACE study, and 1,254 subjects contributed by 6 global collaborators. Nearly every sample came with metadata listing a de-identified subject ID, COVID-19 status, age in years and sex. HLA class I and class II types, where available, came from metadata supplied by the sample provider rather than from assay-based typing.

The V and J ends are trimmed by 5 bases and 8 bases, leaving 12 bases between them. From its cysteine to its phenylalanine, the CDR3 spans 13 amino acids. The DNA shown is the 39-base CDR3, in frame from base 1. Reading the germline V gene (reference sequence) gives CDR1 MNHNY and CDR2 SVGAGI. Points the paper makes about the study in general: The quantity of clinical and demographic metadata differed by source and by participant and was supplied without curation.

Material for sequencing was peripheral blood. The receptor chain draws on TRBV6-6 and TRBJ1-4; a tentative D call is TRBD1 (5 bases match). This sequence originates from a woman aged 50 to 60 with acute or convalescent COVID-19. The DNA reads as follows: TGTGCCAGCAGTCCTCAGGGATACGAAAAACTGTTTTTT. This sequence encodes CASSPQGYEKLFF.